This T cell receptor (beta chain) stems from a study of CD8+ T cells in alopecia areata. Treatment indicated: oral pan-JAK inhibitor, 5-10 mg twice daily. Investigators isolated RNA and reverse transcribed it into cDNA to act as the sequencing template. TCRdb keeps only in-frame clones here, not all; method: immunoSEQ multiplex PCR. The repertoire includes about 190,000 clones, 50% to 60% of them detected once, and roughly 0.67% sits in the top ten. This CDR3 contains 14 residues. Germline V gives CDR1 SGHTA, CDR2 FQGNSA. V shed 5 bases and J shed 5 bases, with 12 bases lying between them. This TCR derives from a human donor with alopecia areata. The V gene is TRBV7-2, the J gene TRBJ2-2; D perhaps matches TRBD1 (6 bases). Source: CD4+ T cells sorted from blood, taken at week 4, from a patient treated with tofacitinib. DNA for the CDR3: TGTGCCAGCAGCCCAGGGGCGGTGACCGGGGAGCTGTTTTTT. Translation gives CASSPGAVTGELFF.